These 27 T cell receptor beta chains originate from one sample sequenced in a study of T cell responses to AZD1222 COVID-19 vaccine (dated by TCRdb to the early 2020s). The library was built by means of the immunoSEQ multiplex PCR assay. TCRdb carries this immuneACCESS record with in-frame sequences only. Its versions omit some clonotypes, under half of them owing to an unresolved V gene in the studies checked, with the rest unexplained. Present in this sample are 95,000 to 110,000 clones, around nine tenths of which were seen just once. Around 4.9% of the sample belongs to the ten largest clones. The sample's time point label, decoded: about 28 days (+/-7) after the second vaccine dose. Specimen: peripheral blood, collected 28 days after the second AZD1222 dose. Receptors originate from an adult who received the AZD1222 COVID-19 vaccine.

V usage is TRBV21-1 and J usage is TRBJ1-5; the D segment call TRBD1 is taken from the table without a DNA check. TRBV21-1 is marked as a pseudogene. This CDR3 spans 15 amino acids. CDR3 sequence reads: CASSVPGTYDQPQHF. DNA of the CDR3: TGTGCCAGCAGCGTACCCGGGACATACGATCAGCCCCAGCATTTT.

The V gene is TRBV19, the J gene TRBJ2-5; D is unclear. Germline V gene data show CDR1 as LNHDA and CDR2 as SQIVND (reference sequence). The V and J ends lost 3 bases and 5 bases respectively, with 16 bases between them. This CDR3 spans 15 amino acids. CDR3 loop: CASSMGGLLRETQYF. The CDR3 coding sequence is TGTGCCAGTAGTATGGGTGGGCTCCTGCGGGAGACCCAGTACTTC.

The DNA for the CDR3 is TGTGCCAGCATTTACACCCCGGGGGGCGAAGCTTTCTTT. Protein product: CASIYTPGGEAFF. This rearrangement joins TRBV12-3 or TRBV12-4 to TRBJ1-1, with D perhaps matching TRBD1 (6 bases). The CDR3 runs to 13 residues. The V and J ends lost 7 bases and 8 bases respectively, with 17 bases between them.

The chain employs TRBV6-2 or TRBV6-3 and TRBJ2-7, with D uncertain. Germline V gives CDR1 MNHEY, CDR2 SVGEGT. The CDR3 is 12 residues long. Trimming pared 2 bases from V and 3 bases from J, leaving 5 bases between. CDR3 residues: CASSYRYYEQYF. The CDR3 DNA reads TGTGCCAGCAGTTACAGGTACTACGAGCAGTACTTC.

The chain joins TRBV12-3 or TRBV12-4 to TRBJ1-2; D gene unclear. The V and J ends lost 0 bases and 6 bases respectively, with 8 bases between them. The CDR3 consists of 13 residues. CDR3: CASSLALRNGYTF. CDR3 nucleotides: TGTGCCAGCAGTTTAGCGCTTCGAAATGGCTACACCTTC.

The V gene is TRBV19, the J gene TRBJ1-5; D not certain. From germline, CDR1 is LNHDA and CDR2 SQIVND (reference sequence). The V end lost 6 bases, the J end lost 0 bases, and 12 bases lay between the germline ends. The CDR3 contains 15 residues. The DNA of the CDR3 is TGTGCCAGTAGGGTATACCCTTATAGCAATCAGCCCCAGCATTTT. It is translated as CASRVYPYSNQPQHF.

J is TRBJ1-1 and V is TRBV5-8; the D is unclear. Trimming removed 1 base from V and 3 bases from J, with 1 base in between. Germline CDR1 reads SGHTS; CDR2 reads YDEGEE. There are 11 residues in the CDR3. CDR3: CASSLYTEAFF. For the CDR3, the DNA is TGTGCCAGCAGCTTGTACACTGAAGCTTTCTTT.

The J gene is TRBJ2-7, the V gene TRBV29-1, with D perhaps matching TRBD1 (6 bases). V was trimmed by 4 bases and J by 2 bases, leaving 21 bases between them. This CDR3 has 16 amino acids. The germline V gene encodes CDR1 SQVTM and CDR2 ANQGSEA. CDR3 region: CSVARQASIFTYEQYF. In nucleotides, the CDR3 is TGCAGCGTTGCTAGACAGGCCTCTATTTTTACCTACGAGCAGTACTTC.

The chain has TRBV4-2 and TRBJ1-3; D ambiguous. V lost 0 bases to trimming and J lost 7 bases, with 7 bases between them. CDR3 length: 13 residues. Germline CDR1 reads LGHNA; CDR2 reads YNFKEQ. CDR3 nucleotides: TGTGCCAGCAGCCAAGATCGGATCAACACCATATATTTT. Translation gives CASSQDRINTIYF.

Comment on this clone: At the DNA level, this CDR3 is encoded by other sequences in the same sample as well. The chain links TRBV4-1 to TRBJ1-5; no reliable D call. Germline V CDR1 and CDR2: MGHRA, YSYEKL. Trimming removed 3 bases at V and 4 bases at J, with 4 bases between. This CDR3 contains 12 residues. The CDR3 sequence is CASSQGNQPQHF. CDR3 DNA sequence: TGCGCCAGCAGCCAGGGGAATCAGCCCCAGCATTTT.

The rearrangement joins TRBV29-1 to TRBJ1-3, with 7 bases matching TRBD1. CDR1 and CDR2 from the germline V gene are SQVTM and ANQGSEA. The CDR3 is 13 amino acids. The V and J ends lost 7 bases and 4 bases, in that order; junction bases with no gene match: 7. This chain's CDR3 is CSAMTGSGNTIYF. DNA for the CDR3: TGCAGCGCTATGACAGGGAGCGGAAACACCATATATTTT.

The V gene is TRBV5-4, the J gene TRBJ2-7; a possible D gene is TRBD1 (5 bases). CDR3 length: 14 amino acids. The ends were cut back, 4 bases at V and 3 bases at J, with 14 bases in the middle. The germline V gene encodes CDR1 SGHNT and CDR2 YYREEE (reference sequence). CDR3 in amino acids: CASSPSPQGYEQYF. CDR3 bases: TGTGCCAGCAGCCCCTCCCCCCAGGGCTACGAGCAGTACTTC.

V usage is TRBV19 and J usage is TRBJ1-6, with D possibly TRBD1 on 5 matching bases. V lost 0 bases, J lost 8 bases, and 17 bases lay in between. The CDR3 has 17 residues. CDR1 and CDR2 from the germline V gene are LNHDA and SQIVND (reference sequence). CDR3 in DNA: TGTGCCAGTAGTATAGAATTCGGGGCTAGGGTCGATTCACCCCTCCACTTT. Its protein product is CASSIEFGARVDSPLHF.

V and J are TRBV10-2 and TRBJ2-7, with a weak D call TRBD1 (6 bases). CDR1 is WSHSY, CDR2 SAAADI, per germline. The CDR3 length is 15 residues. Trimming took off 3 bases at V and 2 bases at J, with 14 bases between the two ends. Here the CDR3 DNA reads TGCGCCAGCAGTGAAACGACAGGATTGACCTACGAGCAGTACTTC. Translating it yields CASSETTGLTYEQYF.

This chain connects TRBV12-3 or TRBV12-4 to TRBJ1-6; D might be TRBD1 (5 bases). The CDR3 extends over 13 amino acids. The V and J ends lost 2 bases and 10 bases respectively, with 9 bases between them. DNA of the CDR3: TGTGCCAGCAGTTTACGTCAGGGATCACCCCTCCACTTT. This translates into CASSLRQGSPLHF.

V and J are TRBV11-2 and TRBJ2-3, with TRBD2 identical over 8 bases. CDR1 is SGHAT, CDR2 FQNNGV, per germline. The CDR3 loop spans 16 amino acids. J lost 2 bases, V lost 4 bases, and 8 bases had no gene match. The CDR3 spells CASSSPPGGATDTQYF. CDR3 nucleotide sequence: TGTGCCAGCAGCTCCCCCCCCGGGGGGGCCACAGATACGCAGTATTTT.

V is TRBV19 and J is TRBJ1-1, with a possible D match to TRBD1 (6 bases). The V gene's germline CDR1 is LNHDA and CDR2 SQIVND (reference sequence). This CDR3 region has 11 residues. V lost 9 bases and J 7 bases, leaving 12 bases between the germline ends. This CDR3 is CASEGQIEAFF. The CDR3 bases are TGTGCCAGCGAAGGACAGATTGAAGCTTTCTTT.

The chain uses TRBV5-6 and TRBJ2-7, with D perhaps matching TRBD1 or TRBD2 (5 bases each). In germline, CDR1 is SGHDT, CDR2 YYEEEE. The CDR3 runs 14 residues. V was clipped by 4 bases and J by 3 bases, with 14 bases between them. The CDR3 here is CASSPRPGSYEQYF. The CDR3 bases are TGTGCCAGCAGCCCTAGGCCAGGGAGCTACGAGCAGTACTTC.

CDR3 loop: CSVEKGDFYEQYF. The CDR3 DNA follows: TGCAGCGTTGAAAAGGGAGATTTCTACGAGCAGTACTTC. The chain combines TRBV29-1 with TRBJ2-7; D perhaps matches TRBD2 (5 bases). The CDR3 contains 13 residues. V was pared by 2 bases and J by 3 bases, with 11 bases between. CDR1 SQVTM and CDR2 ANQGSEA come from the germline V gene.

This clone appeared a few times. The V call is TRBV4-1, the J call TRBJ2-7, with no clear D. The CDR3 covers 13 residues. Per the germline V gene, CDR1 is MGHRA and CDR2 is YSYEKL. V dropped 2 bases and J dropped 3 bases, with 8 bases sitting between them. The CDR3 DNA sequence: TGCGCCAGCAGCCAACAGGACCGCTACGAGCAGTACTTC. Translating it yields CASSQQDRYEQYF.

The V call is TRBV19, the J call TRBJ2-7, with D uncertain. The germline V gene encodes CDR1 LNHDA and CDR2 SQIVND (reference sequence). Deletions cut 6 bases from V and 2 bases from J, with 14 bases between. This CDR3 spans 14 amino acids. The DNA of the CDR3 is TGTGCCAGTAGCAGCTCTGACGGCGCCTACGAGCAGTACTTC. This gives the protein CASSSSDGAYEQYF.

V gene TRBV9 combines with J gene TRBJ2-7, with a weak D call TRBD2 (7 bases). CDR3 length: 15 residues. V was clipped by 4 bases and J by 2 bases, with 16 bases between them. CDR1 SGDLS and CDR2 YYNGEE come from the germline V gene. The CDR3 DNA sequence: TGTGCCAGCAGCCCCAGCAGGGGAGGGCCCTACGAGCAGTACTTC. Its translation: CASSPSRGGPYEQYF.

The V and J genes are TRBV19 and TRBJ1-5; 11 positions agree with TRBD1. V gave up 5 bases and J gave up 7 bases; unmatched junction bases: 7. The germline CDR1 and CDR2 sequences are LNHDA and SQIVND (reference sequence). The length of the CDR3 is 15 residues. CDR3 protein: CASSFGQGANQPQHF. As DNA, the CDR3 is TGTGCCAGTAGTTTTGGACAGGGGGCGAACCAGCCCCAGCATTTT.

The chain employs TRBV7-9 and TRBJ2-7; D not certain. Between the trimmed V and J ends, which lost 1 base and 4 bases, there was a span of 8 bases. This CDR3 contains 13 residues. Germline CDR1 and CDR2: SEHNR and FQNEAQ (reference sequence). DNA for the CDR3: TGTGCCAGCAGCTTAGATGCGTTATACGAGCAGTACTTC. Its protein is CASSLDALYEQYF. The entire variable domain, with the rest obtained from reference TRBV7-9 and TRBJ2-7, is as follows: DTGVSQNPRHKITKRGQNVTFRCDPISEHNRLYWYRQTLGQGPEFLTYFQNEAQLEKSRLLSDRFSAERPKGSFSTLEIQRTEQGDSAMYLCASSLDALYEQYFGPGTRLTVT.

The J gene is TRBJ1-1, the V gene TRBV9, with D possibly TRBD1 on 5 matching bases. V gave up 2 bases and J gave up 4 bases, with 15 bases separating them. The V gene's germline CDR1 is SGDLS and CDR2 YYNGEE. There are 15 residues in the CDR3. CDR3 in amino acids: CASSVGDSLGTEAFF. The CDR3 region has the DNA TGTGCCAGCAGCGTGGGGGACTCCTTGGGCACTGAAGCTTTCTTT.

As to this clone: No conserved phenylalanine or tryptophan ends this CDR3, so it is likely a read error. This chain uses TRBV5-1 with TRBJ1-2; D is perhaps TRBD1 (6 bases). The CDR3 loop spans 14 amino acids. Per germline, CDR1 SGHRS and CDR2 YFSETQ. V was trimmed by 3 bases and J by 8 bases, leaving 17 bases between them. The CDR3 bases are TGCGCCAGCAGCTGGGAGGGGACAAGAGACGGCTACACCCTC. Its protein is CASSWEGTRDGYTL.

The chain recombines TRBV4-1 with TRBJ1-5; D is ambiguous. The CDR3 extends over 14 amino acids. The V end lost 1 base, the J end lost 1 base, and 5 bases lay between the germline ends. The V gene's germline CDR1 is MGHRA and CDR2 YSYEKL. The CDR3 DNA reads as TGCGCCAGCAGCCAAGTCCCAAGCAATCAGCCCCAGCATTTT. It is translated as CASSQVPSNQPQHF.